Listed below are T cell receptor beta chains from one sample, sequenced in a study of cytomegalovirus exposure and HLA in healthy donors. Using immunoSEQ multiplex PCR, the repertoire was profiled, and TCRdb retains in-frame clones only, with some absent. The sample lists roughly 330,000 clones, approximately 90% occurring once. Material: PBMCs. The receptors here all came from a woman younger than 45 in good health and CMV-seropositive. Each CDR3 is given with its conserved first and last residue. A D gene is named only where the DNA matches it firmly. Expanded clones get a size class; other rows say once, few or many, or leave the size out.

D: .; J: TRBJ1-2; size: .; V: TRBV4-3; DNA: TGCGCCAGCAGCCAAGACCGGGCCCGGGGCGATGGCTACACCTTC; CDR3: CASSQDRARGDGYTF
D: .; J: TRBJ1-4; size: .; V: TRBV6-6; DNA: TGTGCCAGCAGGTCGGGGGGTTTTAATGAAAAACTGTTTTTT; CDR3: CASRSGGFNEKLFF
D: .; J: TRBJ2-3; size: once; V: TRBV5-4; DNA: TGTGCCAGCAGCTTGCAGGGCACAGATACGCAGTATTTT; CDR3: CASSLQGTDTQYF
D: TRBD2; J: TRBJ2-3; size: .; V: TRBV5-1; DNA: TGCGCCAGCAGCTCCCGACTAGCGGGTGGATTTTTTGTTACAGATACGCAGTATTTT; CDR3: CASSSRLAGGFFVTDTQYF
D: .; J: TRBJ1-2; size: .; V: TRBV2; DNA: TGTGCCAGCAGGGCCGGAACAAACTATGGCTACACCTTC; CDR3: CASRAGTNYGYTF
D: .; J: TRBJ2-1; size: .; V: TRBV5-1; DNA: TGCGCCAGCAGCTTGGGGGACGAGCACAATGAGCAGTTCTTC; CDR3: CASSLGDEHNEQFF
D: TRBD2; J: TRBJ2-2; size: .; V: TRBV7-2; DNA: TGTGCCAGCAGCTCCCCCACTATGACTAGCCTGAACACCGGGGAGCTGTTTTTT; CDR3: CASSSPTMTSLNTGELFF
D: .; J: TRBJ2-1; size: .; V: TRBV29-1; DNA: TGCAGCGTGGATACAGGAACAGGAGCGAGTGAGCAGTTCTTC; CDR3: CSVDTGTGASEQFF
D: .; J: TRBJ1-5; size: .; V: TRBV6-5; DNA: TGTGCCAGCAGTTTCTCAGGCGCCCGGATCGATCAGCCCCAGCATTTT; CDR3: CASSFSGARIDQPQHF
D: TRBD2; J: TRBJ2-1; size: .; V: TRBV2; DNA: TGTGCCAGCAGTGAACTAGCGGGAGAGTACAATGAGCAGTTCTTC; CDR3: CASSELAGEYNEQFF
D: TRBD2; J: TRBJ2-5; size: once; V: TRBV6-1; DNA: TGTGCCAGCATCCCGGGACTAGCGGAAGAGACCCAGTACTTC; CDR3: CASIPGLAEETQYF
D: TRBD1; J: TRBJ2-3; size: .; V: TRBV5-1; DNA: TGCGCCAGCAGTCTTACAGGGGGCCGCACAGATACGCAGTATTTT; CDR3: CASSLTGGRTDTQYF
D: .; J: TRBJ1-1; size: .; V: TRBV27; DNA: TGTGCCAGCAGTTTATTAACTACAGGGAGACGGAGGACTGAAGCTTTCTTT; CDR3: CASSLLTTGRRRTEAFF
D: TRBD2; J: TRBJ2-3; size: .; V: TRBV7-8; DNA: TGTGCCAGCAGCTCCGGACTAGCGGGGCCCCTGAATACGCAGTATTTT; CDR3: CASSSGLAGPLNTQYF
D: TRBD1; J: TRBJ2-7; size: .; V: TRBV28; DNA: TGTGCCAGCGCGACCGGGACAGGGCCCTACGAGCAGTACTTC; CDR3: CASATGTGPYEQYF
D: .; J: TRBJ1-5; size: .; V: TRBV14; DNA: TGTGCCAGCAGCCTTACAGGTAATCAGCCCCAGCATTTT; CDR3: CASSLTGNQPQHF
D: .; J: TRBJ2-7; size: .; V: TRBV5-6; DNA: TGTGCCAGCAGCTTATGGGGAGGCGTGTCGCACTACGAGCAGTACTTC; CDR3: CASSLWGGVSHYEQYF
D: .; J: TRBJ2-1; size: .; V: TRBV25-1; DNA: TGTGCCAGCAGTGATCCAGAAACGGAGGGAGTCGGTTACAATGAGCAGTTCTTC; CDR3: CASSDPETEGVGYNEQFF
D: .; J: TRBJ1-5; size: .; V: TRBV6-5; DNA: TGTGCCAGCAGTTTGTTCTCCAATCAGCCCCAGCATTTT; CDR3: CASSLFSNQPQHF
D: .; J: TRBJ2-6; size: .; V: TRBV19; DNA: TGTGCCAGTAGTATTAACGGGAGAGGGGACTCTGGGGCCAACGTCCTGACTTTC; CDR3: CASSINGRGDSGANVLTF
D: .; J: TRBJ1-5; size: few; V: TRBV2; DNA: TGTGCCAGCAGTGAAAGCAGGTCCTCTCAGCCCCAGCATTTT; CDR3: CASSESRSSQPQHF
D: .; J: TRBJ1-2; size: .; V: TRBV6-5; DNA: TGTGCCAGCACCCCCCTTACGTTCTCGGTCGCCGGCTACACCTTC; CDR3: CASTPLTFSVAGYTF
D: TRBD1; J: TRBJ2-3; size: .; V: TRBV2; DNA: TGTGCCAGCCTAGACAGGGGACAAACGCAGTATTTT; CDR3: CASLDRGQTQYF
D: TRBD1; J: TRBJ2-7; size: .; V: TRBV10-3; DNA: TGTGCCATCAACGGACAGGGAACCTCCTACGAGCAGTACTTC; CDR3: CAINGQGTSYEQYF
D: .; J: TRBJ1-2; size: few; V: TRBV28; DNA: TGTGCCAGCAGTTCCGAATATGGCTACACCTTC; CDR3: CASSSEYGYTF